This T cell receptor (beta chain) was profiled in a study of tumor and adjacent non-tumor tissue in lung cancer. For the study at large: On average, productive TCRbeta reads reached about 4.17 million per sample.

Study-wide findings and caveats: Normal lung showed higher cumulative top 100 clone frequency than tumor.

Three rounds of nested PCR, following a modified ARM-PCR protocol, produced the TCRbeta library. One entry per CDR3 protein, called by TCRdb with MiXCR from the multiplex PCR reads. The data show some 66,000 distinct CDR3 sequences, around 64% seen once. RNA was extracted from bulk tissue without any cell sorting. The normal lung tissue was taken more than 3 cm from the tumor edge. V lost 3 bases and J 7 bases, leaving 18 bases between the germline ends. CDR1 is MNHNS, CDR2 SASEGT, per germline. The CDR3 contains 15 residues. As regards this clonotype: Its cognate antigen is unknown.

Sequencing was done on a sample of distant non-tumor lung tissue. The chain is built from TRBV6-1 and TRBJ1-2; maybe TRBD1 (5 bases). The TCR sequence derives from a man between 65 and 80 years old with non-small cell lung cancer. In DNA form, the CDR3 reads TGTGCCAGCAGTGATTTCGATGGGGGAGGAGGTGGCTACACCTTC. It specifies CASSDFDGGGGGYTF.